This T cell receptor (beta chain) was identified during a study of T cell responses to AZD1222 COVID-19 vaccine. TCRdb's table, derived via immunoSEQ multiplex PCR, lists solely in-frame clones and lacks some. The repertoire consists of under 80,000 clones, with 87% occurring once and the leading ten covering roughly 1.2%. About this clone itself: Antigen specificity is unknown.

Study outcomes and limitations: Baseline seropositivity occurred in only 5 to 7 AZD1222 recipients.

Germline V gene lookup returns CDR1 KGHSH and CDR2 LQKENI. V lost 6 bases, J lost 2 bases, and 10 bases stayed unmatched. This CDR3 is 16 amino acids long. The sequence was collected from an adult who received the AZD1222 COVID-19 vaccine. The source material was peripheral blood, sampled 28 days after the second AZD1222 dose. V usage is TRBV18 and J usage is TRBJ1-5; TRBD1 agrees at 7 bases. This CDR3 reads CASSPTTGVGNQPQHF. In DNA, the CDR3 is TGTGCCAGCTCGCCAACAACAGGGGTTGGCAATCAGCCCCAGCATTTT.